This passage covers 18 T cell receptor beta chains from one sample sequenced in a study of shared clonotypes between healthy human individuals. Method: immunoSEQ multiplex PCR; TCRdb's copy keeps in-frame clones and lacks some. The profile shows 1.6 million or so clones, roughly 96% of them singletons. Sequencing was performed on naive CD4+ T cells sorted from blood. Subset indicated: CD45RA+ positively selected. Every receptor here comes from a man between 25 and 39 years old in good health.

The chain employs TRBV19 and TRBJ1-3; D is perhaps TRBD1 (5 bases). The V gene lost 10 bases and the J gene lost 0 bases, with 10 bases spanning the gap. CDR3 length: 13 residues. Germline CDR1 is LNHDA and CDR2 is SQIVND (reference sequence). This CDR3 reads CAMTVISGNTIYF. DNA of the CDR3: TGTGCCATGACAGTAATCTCTGGAAACACCATATATTTT. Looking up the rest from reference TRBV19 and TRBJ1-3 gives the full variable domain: DGGITQSPKYLFRKEGQNVTLSCEQNLNHDAMYWYRQDPGQGLRLIYYSQIVNDFQKGDIAEGYSVSREKKESFPLTVTSAQKNPTAFYLCAMTVISGNTIYFGEGSWLTVV.

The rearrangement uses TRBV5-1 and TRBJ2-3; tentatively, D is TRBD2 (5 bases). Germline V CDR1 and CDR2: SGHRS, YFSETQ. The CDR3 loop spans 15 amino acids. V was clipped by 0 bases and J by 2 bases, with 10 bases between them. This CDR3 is CASSLEGLFTDTQYF. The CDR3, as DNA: TGCGCCAGCAGCTTGGAAGGACTCTTCACAGATACGCAGTATTTT.

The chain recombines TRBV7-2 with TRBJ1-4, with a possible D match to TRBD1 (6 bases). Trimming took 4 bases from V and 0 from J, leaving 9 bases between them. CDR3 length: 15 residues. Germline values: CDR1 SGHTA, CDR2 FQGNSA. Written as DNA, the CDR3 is TGTGCCAGCAGCTCCAGGGGAGCAACTAATGAAAAACTGTTTTTT. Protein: CASSSRGATNEKLFF.

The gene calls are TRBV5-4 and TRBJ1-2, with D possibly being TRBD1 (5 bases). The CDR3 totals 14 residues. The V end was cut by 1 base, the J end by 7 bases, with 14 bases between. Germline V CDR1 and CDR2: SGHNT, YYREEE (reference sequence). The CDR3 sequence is CASSLSLQGSGYTF. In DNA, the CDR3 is TGTGCCAGCAGCTTGTCTCTGCAGGGTAGTGGCTACACCTTC.

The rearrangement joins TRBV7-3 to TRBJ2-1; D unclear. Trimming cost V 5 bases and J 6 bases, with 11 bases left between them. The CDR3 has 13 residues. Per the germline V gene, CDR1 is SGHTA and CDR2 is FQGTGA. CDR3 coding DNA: TGTGCCAGCAGCCCAACACCCCTCAATGAGCAGTTCTTC. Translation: CASSPTPLNEQFF.

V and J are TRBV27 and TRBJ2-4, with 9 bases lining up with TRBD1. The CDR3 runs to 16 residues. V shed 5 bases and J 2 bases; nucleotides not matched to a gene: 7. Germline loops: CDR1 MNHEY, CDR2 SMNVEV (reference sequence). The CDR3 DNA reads TGTGCCAGCAGTCCACGGGACAGGGTGACCAAAAACATTCAGTACTTC. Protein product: CASSPRDRVTKNIQYF.

This CDR3 reads CASSFEATNTEAFF. CDR3 sequence (DNA): TGTGCCAGCAGCTTCGAGGCTACGAACACTGAAGCTTTCTTT. V is TRBV7-9 and J is TRBJ1-1; D remains unclear. The CDR3 spans 14 residues. The germline V gene encodes CDR1 SEHNR and CDR2 FQNEAQ (reference sequence). Trimming removed 3 bases from V and 1 base from J, with 9 bases in between. The entire variable domain, with the rest obtained from reference TRBV7-9 and TRBJ1-1, is as follows: DTGVSQNPRHKITKRGQNVTFRCDPISEHNRLYWYRQTLGQGPEFLTYFQNEAQLEKSRLLSDRFSAERPKGSFSTLEIQRTEQGDSAMYLCASSFEATNTEAFFGQGTRLTVV.

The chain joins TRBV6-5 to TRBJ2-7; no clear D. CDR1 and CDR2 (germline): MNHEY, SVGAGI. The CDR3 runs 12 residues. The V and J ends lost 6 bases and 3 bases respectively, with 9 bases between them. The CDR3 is CASSLDRYEQYF. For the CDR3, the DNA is TGTGCCAGCAGCCTCGACCGCTACGAGCAGTACTTC.

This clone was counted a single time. The CDR3 sequence: CAISESGGGEPQHF. The CDR3 nucleotides are TGTGCCATCAGTGAGTCTGGGGGCGGGGAGCCCCAGCATTTT. V usage is TRBV10-3 and J usage is TRBJ1-5; tentative D call: TRBD1 (6 bases). V was clipped by 0 bases and J by 8 bases, with 11 bases between them. The CDR3 is 14 amino acids. Germline V gene lookup returns CDR1 ENHRY and CDR2 SYGVKD.

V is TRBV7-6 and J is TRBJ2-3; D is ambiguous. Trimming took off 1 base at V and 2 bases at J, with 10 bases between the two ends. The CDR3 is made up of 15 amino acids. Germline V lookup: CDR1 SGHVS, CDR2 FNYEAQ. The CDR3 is CASSLGVSYTDTQYF. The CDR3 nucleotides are TGTGCCAGCAGCTTAGGGGTCAGTTACACAGATACGCAGTATTTT.

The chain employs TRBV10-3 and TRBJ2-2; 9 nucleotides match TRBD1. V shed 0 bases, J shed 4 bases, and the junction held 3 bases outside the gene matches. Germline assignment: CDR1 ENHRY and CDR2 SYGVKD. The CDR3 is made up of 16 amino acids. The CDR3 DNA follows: TGTGCCATCAGTGAGTCCACAGGGGGCGGCACCGGGGAGCTGTTTTTT. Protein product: CAISESTGGGTGELFF.

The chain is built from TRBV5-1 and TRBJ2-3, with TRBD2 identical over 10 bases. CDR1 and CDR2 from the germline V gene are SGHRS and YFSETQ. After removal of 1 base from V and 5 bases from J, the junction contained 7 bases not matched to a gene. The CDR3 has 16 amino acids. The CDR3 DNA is TGCGCCAGCAGCTTGCCTAGCGGGAGTTTGGGAGATACGCAGTATTTT. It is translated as CASSLPSGSLGDTQYF.

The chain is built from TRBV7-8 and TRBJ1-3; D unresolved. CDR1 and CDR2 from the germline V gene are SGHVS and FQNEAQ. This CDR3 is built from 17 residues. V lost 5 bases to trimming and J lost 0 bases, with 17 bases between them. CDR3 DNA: TGTGCCAGCAGCACCCACCCAACGCCTAACTCTGGAAACACCATATATTTT. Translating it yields CASSTHPTPNSGNTIYF.

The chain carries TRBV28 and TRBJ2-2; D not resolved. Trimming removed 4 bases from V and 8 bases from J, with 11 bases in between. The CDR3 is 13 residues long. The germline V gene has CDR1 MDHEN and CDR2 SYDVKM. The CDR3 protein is CASSSQFLGELFF. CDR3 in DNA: TGTGCCAGCAGTTCTCAGTTCTTAGGGGAGCTGTTTTTT.

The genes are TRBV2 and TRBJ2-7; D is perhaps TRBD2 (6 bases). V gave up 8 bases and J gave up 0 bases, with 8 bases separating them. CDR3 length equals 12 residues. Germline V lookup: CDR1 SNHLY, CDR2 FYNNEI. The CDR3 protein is CASGRSSYEQYF. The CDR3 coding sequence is TGTGCCAGCGGGAGGAGCTCCTACGAGCAGTACTTC.

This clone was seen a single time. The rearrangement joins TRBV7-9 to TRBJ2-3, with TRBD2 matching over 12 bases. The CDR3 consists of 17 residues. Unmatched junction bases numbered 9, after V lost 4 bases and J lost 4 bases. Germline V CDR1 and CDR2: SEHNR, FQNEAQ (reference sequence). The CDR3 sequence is CASSSTGLAGSSDTQYF. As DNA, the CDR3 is TGTGCCAGCAGCTCCACCGGACTAGCGGGATCGTCAGATACGCAGTATTTT.

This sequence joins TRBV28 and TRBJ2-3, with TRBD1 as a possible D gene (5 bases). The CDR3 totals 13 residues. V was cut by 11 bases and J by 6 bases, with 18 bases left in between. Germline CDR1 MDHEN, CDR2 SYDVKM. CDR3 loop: CACSTGAPDTQYF. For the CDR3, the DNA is TGTGCCTGTTCTACAGGAGCCCCGGATACGCAGTATTTT.

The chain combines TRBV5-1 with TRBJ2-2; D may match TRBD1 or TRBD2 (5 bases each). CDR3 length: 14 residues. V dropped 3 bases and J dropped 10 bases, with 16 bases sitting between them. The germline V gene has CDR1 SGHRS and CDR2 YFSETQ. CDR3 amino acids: CASSSEGWAMELFF. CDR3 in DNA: TGCGCCAGCAGCTCTGAGGGGTGGGCAATGGAGCTGTTTTTT. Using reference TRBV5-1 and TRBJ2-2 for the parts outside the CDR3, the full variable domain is KAGVTQTPRYLIKTRGQQVTLSCSPISGHRSVSWYQQTPGQGLQFLFEYFSETQRNKGNFPGRFSGRQFSNSRSEMNVSTLELGDSALYLCASSSEGWAMELFFGEGSRLTVL.